This is a list of T cell receptor beta chains from one sample in a study of T cells in Graves' hyperthyroidism and ophthalmopathy. MiXCR was run by TCRdb on the multiplex PCR reads, yielding one entry per CDR3 protein. The sample yields a few hundred thousand distinct CDR3 sequences, 15% to 19% seen once. The sequenced material came from blood. These receptors all stem from a woman under 30 with Graves' hyperthyroidism. CDR3s include the opening cysteine and the closing phenylalanine or tryptophan. A D gene is named only where the DNA matches it firmly. Expanded clones are given a class, and other clones once, few, many or no size at all.

v_call	clone_size	d_call	cdr3_length	j_call	cdr3_aa	cdr3_nt
TRBV5-6	many	-	12	TRBJ2-5	CASSQRLETQYF	TGTGCCAGCAGCCAGCGGTTAGAGACCCAGTACTTC
TRBV9	many	-	14	TRBJ1-1	CASSVAPGGGEAFF	TGTGCCAGCAGCGTAGCTCCGGGGGGCGGTGAAGCTTTCTTT
TRBV5-1	-	-	9	TRBJ2-7	CAITYEQYF	TGCGCCATAACCTACGAGCAGTACTTC
TRBV13	many	TRBD1	14	TRBJ1-2	CASSLDRGLEGYTF	TGTGCCAGCAGCTTGGACAGGGGATTGGAGGGCTACACCTTC
TRBV11-2	many	TRBD1	15	TRBJ2-7	CASSWTGGDSYEQYF	TGTGCCAGCAGCTGGACAGGGGGTGACTCCTACGAGCAGTACTTC
TRBV19	few	-	14	TRBJ2-1	CASSMQLATNEQFF	TGTGCCAGTAGTATGCAGCTAGCGACCAATGAGCAGTTCTTC
TRBV5-1	many	TRBD2	17	TRBJ2-7	CASSRGIGTSGTYEQYF	TGCGCCAGCAGCCGGGGAATAGGGACTAGCGGCACCTACGAGCAGTACTTC
TRBV2	many	-	11	TRBJ1-5	CASGADQPQHF	TGTGCCAGCGGGGCAGATCAGCCCCAGCATTTT
TRBV11-3	few	TRBD1	22	TRBJ1-2	CASSYSRRGPIYGRYFNYGYTF	TGTGCCAGCAGTTATAGTCGCAGGGGGCCTATTTATGGACGGTATTTTAACTATGGCTACACCTTC
TRBV20-1	many	-	10	TRBJ2-3	CRAGTDTQYF	TGCAGGGCCGGCACAGATACGCAGTATTTT
TRBV20-1	many	TRBD2	15	TRBJ2-5	CSASGSSGGVETQYF	TGCAGTGCTAGCGGTTCAAGCGGGGGAGTTGAGACCCAGTACTTC
TRBV4-1	many	TRBD1	12	TRBJ2-7	CASSYGQDEQYF	TGCGCCAGCAGCTACGGACAGGACGAGCAGTACTTC
TRBV14	few	-	17	TRBJ2-2	CASSPRAGAMNTGELFF	TGTGCCAGCAGCCCAAGAGCAGGGGCTATGAACACCGGGGAGCTGTTTTTT
TRBV11-2	many	-	15	TRBJ2-3	CASSFRTVSTDTQYF	TGTGCCAGCAGCTTCAGGACGGTTAGCACAGATACGCAGTATTTT
TRBV12-3/TRBV12-4	few	-	13	TRBJ2-3	CASRGVVTDTQYF	TGTGCCAGCAGGGGTGTGGTCACAGATACGCAGTATTTT
TRBV15	many	-	16	TRBJ1-5	CATSMRSRTRHQPQHF	TGTGCCACCAGCATGAGATCACGAACGAGGCATCAGCCCCAGCATTTT
TRBV27	many	TRBD1	15	TRBJ1-5	CASTLTGGSNQPQHF	TGTGCCAGCACCCTGACAGGGGGAAGCAATCAGCCCCAGCATTTT
TRBV7-7	many	-	15	TRBJ2-1	CASSLGASGSNEQFF	TGTGCTAGCAGCTTAGGGGCGTCAGGGAGCAATGAGCAGTTCTTC